The 16 T cell receptor beta chains below come from one sample, sequenced in a study of human T cells and chemical hapten exposure. TCRdb fed the RACE reads into MiXCR, producing one record per CDR3 protein. The sample consists of 350,000 to 450,000 distinct CDR3 sequences, 4.5% to 5.5% of them appearing once. Time point of the sample: pre-sensitization, week 0. Indicated treatment: therapeutic diphenylcyclopropenone sensitization with weekly scalp DPC. The sequencing here drew on whole blood, taken in connection with sensitization to the hapten diphenylcyclopropenone (DPC). All receptors derive from a woman aged 45-65 years with alopecia areata. Some clones in this sample may be carry-over from other donors' samples.

This clonotype was seen a few times. This sequence joins TRBV28 and TRBJ1-1; possibly TRBD1 for D (5 bases). This CDR3 has 15 amino acids. The ends were cut back, 5 bases at V and 3 bases at J, with 16 bases in the middle. CDR1 MDHEN and CDR2 SYDVKM come from the germline V gene. The CDR3 protein is CASSPSSGAYTEAFF. Written as DNA, the CDR3 is TGTGCCAGCAGTCCGTCGTCTGGGGCATACACTGAAGCTTTCTTT. Full variable domain (remainder filled in from reference TRBV28 and TRBJ1-1): DVKVTQSSRYLVKRTGEKVFLECVQDMDHENMFWYRQDPGLGLRLIYFSYDVKMKEKGDIPEGYSVSREKKERFSLILESASTNQTSMYLCASSPSSGAYTEAFFGQGTRLTVV.

The table lists this clonotype with many counts. In DNA form, the CDR3 reads TGTGCCAGCAGCTCGGACAGGGCGGTTCAGTACTTC. Encoded protein: CASSSDRAVQYF. The J gene is TRBJ2-4, the V gene TRBV7-3; 8 bases align to TRBD1. The CDR3 is made up of 12 amino acids. The germline CDR1 and CDR2 sequences are SGHTA and FQGTGA. Trimming cost V 4 bases and J 11 bases; bases outside gene matches: 4.

This clonotype occurred many times. The chain is built from TRBV15 and TRBJ2-2; TRBD1 might be the D (5 bases). The CDR3 covers 15 residues. V was pared by 4 bases and J by 5 bases, with 14 bases between. Germline values: CDR1 LNHNV, CDR2 YYDKDF (reference sequence). CDR3 in DNA: TGTGCCACCAGCAATGGGCGAAGGGGAACCGGGGAGCTGTTTTTT. This gives the protein CATSNGRRGTGELFF. Full variable domain (missing parts from reference TRBV15 and TRBJ2-2): DAMVIQNPRYQVTQFGKPVTLSCSQTLNHNVMYWYQQKSSQAPKLLFHYYDKDFNNEADTPDNFQSRRPNTSFCFLDIRSPGLGDTAMYLCATSNGRRGTGELFFGEGSRLTVL.

This clonotype was detected only a few times. The chain employs TRBV18 and TRBJ1-4; TRBD1 matches at 8 bases. The CDR3 is made up of 15 amino acids. Per germline, CDR1 KGHSH and CDR2 LQKENI. V dropped 3 bases and J dropped 8; count of bases not matched to a gene: 8. The CDR3 DNA reads as TGTGCCAGCTCACCCGAGGACAGGGACTTCGAAAAACTGTTTTTT. Protein: CASSPEDRDFEKLFF.

This clonotype has ten or more counts. The J gene is TRBJ1-2, the V gene TRBV7-2; perhaps TRBD1 as D (6 bases). The CDR3 has 14 residues. The V gene lost 4 bases and the J gene lost 1 base, with 10 bases spanning the gap. Germline V CDR1 and CDR2: SGHTA, FQGNSA. CDR3 sequence: CASSWGGGNYGYTF. CDR3 DNA sequence: TGTGCCAGCAGCTGGGGGGGCGGTAACTATGGCTACACCTTC.

Only a few counts were recorded for this clonotype. J is TRBJ2-3 and V is TRBV9; D gene uncertain. Between the trimmed V and J ends, which lost 1 base and 6 bases, there was a span of 12 bases. The CDR3 has 14 residues. Per germline, CDR1 SGDLS and CDR2 YYNGEE. The CDR3 sequence: CASSVRPLPDTQYF. The CDR3 coding sequence is TGTGCCAGCAGCGTAAGACCCCTCCCCGATACGCAGTATTTT.

This clonotype was detected a few times. This sequence joins TRBV7-2 and TRBJ1-1, with D perhaps matching TRBD1 (5 bases). CDR1 SGHTA and CDR2 FQGNSA come from the germline V gene. Trimming cost V 4 bases and J 4 bases, with 10 bases left between them. The CDR3 consists of 13 residues. The CDR3 DNA sequence: TGTGCCAGCAGCTCCCTGGGGGGCACTGAAGCTTTCTTT. Its translation: CASSSLGGTEAFF.

This clonotype was seen more than once but under ten times. The genes are TRBV28 and TRBJ1-5; weak D call: TRBD1 (5 bases). This CDR3 spans 16 amino acids. Germline V gene data show CDR1 as MDHEN and CDR2 as SYDVKM. Trimming pared 5 bases from V and 1 base from J, leaving 15 bases between. The CDR3 is CASSAWDLRSNQPQHF. CDR3 nucleotide sequence: TGTGCCAGCAGTGCCTGGGACCTGAGGAGCAATCAGCCCCAGCATTTT.

This clonotype came up a few times. The chain is built from TRBV7-2 and TRBJ2-3; D is tentatively TRBD1 or TRBD2 (6 bases each). Trimming took off 2 bases at V and 1 base at J, with 13 bases between the two ends. Germline loops: CDR1 SGHTA, CDR2 FQGNSA. The CDR3 loop spans 16 amino acids. CDR3 in amino acids: CASSLLRGAGTDTQYF. CDR3 sequence (DNA): TGTGCCAGCAGCTTATTAAGGGGGGCGGGCACAGATACGCAGTATTTT.

Many counts were recorded for this clonotype. J is TRBJ2-2 and V is TRBV12-3 or TRBV12-4; D possibly corresponds to TRBD1 (6 bases). This CDR3 has 14 amino acids. V was cut by 6 bases and J by 4 bases, with 12 bases left in between. In DNA form, the CDR3 reads TGTGCCAGCAGCTCACAGGGTGGCACCGGGGAGCTGTTTTTT. Translated, it gives CASSSQGGTGELFF.

This clonotype was detected only a few times. V and J are TRBV28 and TRBJ1-5; D gene ambiguous. Trimming removed 6 bases from V and 7 bases from J, with 7 bases in between. CDR1 MDHEN and CDR2 SYDVKM come from the germline V gene. The CDR3 is 11 amino acids. The CDR3 is CASSGRQPQHF. The CDR3 DNA reads as TGTGCCAGCAGCGGAAGGCAGCCCCAGCATTTT.

This clonotype has a count of ten or more. The chain combines TRBV7-6 with TRBJ2-3; a weak D match, TRBD2 (6 bases). Trimming pared 2 bases from V and 5 bases from J, leaving 14 bases between. Germline values: CDR1 SGHVS, CDR2 FNYEAQ. The CDR3 is made up of 15 amino acids. CDR3 protein: CASSLSGSGEDTQYF. In DNA form, the CDR3 reads TGTGCCAGCAGCTTAAGCGGCTCGGGGGAAGATACGCAGTATTTT. Supplemented by reference TRBV7-6 and TRBJ2-3, the full variable domain reads GAGVSQSPRYKVTKRGQDVALRCDPISGHVSLYWYRQALGQGPEFLTYFNYEAQQDKSGLPNDRFSAERPEGSISTLTIQRTEQRDSAMYRCASSLSGSGEDTQYFGPGTRLTVL.

This clonotype appeared a few times. This chain uses TRBV27 with TRBJ2-3, with D tentatively TRBD2 (5 bases). This CDR3 is 15 amino acids long. The germline V and J ends were trimmed by 1 base and 4 bases, with 12 bases remaining between them. Germline V gene data show CDR1 as MNHEY and CDR2 as SMNVEV (reference sequence). CDR3 loop: CASSLLLGGADTQYF. As DNA, the CDR3 is TGTGCCAGCAGTTTATTACTAGGTGGGGCAGATACGCAGTATTTT.

The V and J genes are TRBV30 and TRBJ2-7; D uncertain. Per germline, CDR1 GTSNPN and CDR2 SVGIG (reference sequence). The CDR3 consists of 12 residues. V was trimmed by 3 bases and J by 6 bases, leaving 12 bases between them. CDR3 residues: CAWSEGYLEQYF. CDR3 bases: TGTGCCTGGAGCGAAGGGTATCTCGAGCAGTACTTC.

This clonotype was counted ten times or more. This chain joins TRBV5-6 and TRBJ2-3; D gene ambiguous. Trimming removed 2 bases from V and 4 bases from J, with 5 bases in between. The CDR3 has 12 residues. The germline V gene encodes CDR1 SGHDT and CDR2 YYEEEE. CDR3 DNA: TGTGCCAGCAGCTTACGGCCAGATACGCAGTATTTT. Translating gives CASSLRPDTQYF.

This clonotype has a handful of counts. This sequence joins TRBV7-8 and TRBJ1-2; no firm D call. Germline assignment: CDR1 SGHVS and CDR2 FQNEAQ. This CDR3 is 13 amino acids long. Trimming took 2 bases from V and 3 from J, leaving 7 bases between them. The CDR3 DNA reads as TGTGCCAGCAGCTTATATAGCGACTATGGCTACACCTTC. Translation gives CASSLYSDYGYTF.